This is a list of T cell receptor beta chains from one sample in a study of OX40 agonist ivuxolimab in advanced cancers. The data were produced by immunoSEQ multiplex PCR, yet TCRdb's version contains in-frame clones alone and is incomplete. The sample holds 70,000 to 75,000 clones, roughly 86% seen once. The material was CD4+ or CD8+ T cells sorted from blood, obtained in a trial of the OX40 agonist ivuxolimab. The receptor set was obtained from an adult with an advanced solid tumor such as melanoma, head and neck, liver or kidney cancer. The CDR3 runs from the conserved cysteine through the conserved F or W. The D gene is left open where the match is weak. Only part of the rows carry a size: once, few, many, or a class if the clone is expanded.

>TRBJ1-2|TRBD1|TRBV28|-
CASSLTGAYGYTF
TGTGCCAGCAGTTTGACAGGGGCCTATGGCTACACCTTC
>TRBJ1-1|-|TRBV12-5|once
CASGLSGAPEAFF
TGTGCTAGTGGTTTGTCCGGGGCCCCTGAAGCTTTCTTT
>TRBJ2-7|-|TRBV5-1|-
CASSLGFDRTPYEQYF
TGCGCCAGCAGCTTGGGGTTTGACAGGACACCCTACGAGCAGTACTTC
>TRBJ1-2|-|TRBV27|-
CASSFRTAYGYTF
TGTGCCAGCAGTTTCCGGACAGCCTATGGCTACACCTTC
>TRBJ2-5|-|TRBV21-1|-
CASSSRKASGFQETQYF
TGTGCCAGCAGCAGCCGAAAGGCTAGCGGATTCCAAGAGACCCAGTACTTC
>TRBJ2-1|TRBD2|TRBV6-1|once
CASSERTSGTPSSYNEQFF
TGTGCCAGCAGTGAACGGACTAGCGGGACTCCGAGCTCCTACAATGAGCAGTTCTTC
>TRBJ1-1|-|TRBV29-1|-
CSVNPGGTEAFF
TGCAGCGTAAACCCCGGGGGGACTGAAGCTTTCTTT
>TRBJ2-7|TRBD1|TRBV6-1|-
CASSTGQGNEQYF
TGTGCCAGCAGTACGGGACAGGGCAACGAGCAGTACTTC
>TRBJ2-5|TRBD2|TRBV5-4|once
CASSLASGPQETQYF
TGTGCCAGCAGCTTGGCTAGCGGGCCGCAAGAGACCCAGTACTTC
>TRBJ2-5|-|TRBV29-1|once
CSVERVKKTQYF
TGCAGCGTTGAAAGGGTAAAGAAGACCCAGTACTTC
>TRBJ1-1|-|TRBV19|once
CASSIRGAGTEAFF
TGTGCCAGTAGTATAAGGGGGGCGGGGACTGAAGCTTTCTTT
>TRBJ1-4|-|TRBV5-4|-
CASSFWNSGEKLFF
TGTGCCAGCAGCTTTTGGAACAGTGGTGAAAAACTGTTTTTT
>TRBJ1-1|-|TRBV7-2|-
CASSQVSSNTEAFF
TGTGCCAGCAGCCAAGTCTCTTCGAACACTGAAGCTTTCTTT
>TRBJ1-2|-|TRBV7-6|-
CASSLAHSNYGYTF
TGTGCCAGCAGCTTAGCGCACAGCAACTATGGCTACACCTTC
>TRBJ1-1|-|TRBV7-3|-
CASSSTGSPGTEAFF
TGTGCCAGCAGCTCGACTGGGTCCCCAGGGACTGAAGCTTTCTTT
>TRBJ2-5|-|TRBV6-5|-
CASSYRTKETQYF
TGTGCCAGCAGTTATAGGACAAAAGAGACCCAGTACTTC
>TRBJ1-1|-|TRBV7-2|-
CASSLDTEAFF
TGTGCCAGCAGCCTAGACACTGAAGCTTTCTTT
>TRBJ1-2|-|TRBV5-5|-
CASSLGRSGAANYGYTF
TGTGCCAGCAGCTTGGGGCGGTCCGGGGCAGCTAACTATGGCTACACCTTC
>TRBJ1-1|-|TRBV21-1|-
CASSKGRGRCRHTEAFF
TGTGCCAGCAGCAAGGGTCGGGGGAGGTGTAGACACACTGAAGCTTTCTTT
>TRBJ2-3|-|TRBV5-1|-
CASSFGGDRHTDTQYF
TGCGCCAGCAGCTTTGGAGGGGACCGACACACAGATACGCAGTATTTT
>TRBJ1-6|-|TRBV18|-
CASSRVRERSPLHF
TGTGCCAGCTCACGCGTCAGGGAGAGATCACCCCTCCACTTT
>TRBJ1-2|-|TRBV7-8|-
CASSQSNYGYTF
TGTGCCAGCAGCCAGAGTAACTATGGCTACACCTTC
>TRBJ2-1|-|TRBV5-4|-
CASSPGRRDNEQFF
TGTGCCAGCAGCCCTGGGAGGAGGGACAATGAGCAGTTCTTC
>TRBJ2-6|-|TRBV6-5|-
CASSYNLRPGANVLTF
TGTGCCAGCAGTTACAATTTGCGTCCTGGGGCCAACGTCCTGACTTTC
>TRBJ1-2|TRBD1|TRBV30|once
CAYHRQGAPSYGYTF
TGTGCCTACCATCGACAGGGGGCCCCCTCTTATGGCTACACCTTC
>TRBJ2-2|-|TRBV12-5|-
CASGVGKDTGELFF
TGTGCTAGTGGTGTGGGAAAGGACACCGGGGAGCTGTTTTTT
>TRBJ2-1|TRBD2|TRBV5-6|-
CASSLRGVSYNEQFF
TGTGCCAGCAGCTTGCGGGGGGTGTCCTACAATGAGCAGTTCTTC
>TRBJ1-5|-|TRBV4-1|-
CASSPDGYNQPQHF
TGCGCCAGCAGCCCGGACGGTTACAATCAGCCCCAGCATTTT
>TRBJ1-1|-|TRBV28|-
CASSLSVRGWTEAFF
TGTGCCAGCAGTTTATCTGTGAGAGGGTGGACTGAAGCTTTCTTT
>TRBJ1-6|TRBD1|TRBV7-8|-
CASSGAGTGDSPLHF
TGTGCCAGCAGTGGCGCCGGGACAGGGGATTCACCCCTCCACTTT
>TRBJ2-4|TRBD1|TRBV19|-
CASGETGGLLHIQYF
TGTGCCAGTGGGGAGACAGGGGGACTCCTGCACATTCAGTACTTC
>TRBJ2-7|-|TRBV19|-
CASSIEAYSYEQYF
TGTGCCAGTAGTATAGAGGCCTACTCCTACGAGCAGTACTTC
>TRBJ2-7|TRBD2|TRBV6-5|-
CASSKSGILYEQYF
TGTGCCAGCAGTAAAAGCGGGATCCTCTACGAGCAGTACTTC
>TRBJ2-1|-|TRBV6-5|-
CASSYVREAEQFF
TGTGCCAGCAGTTACGTCAGGGAAGCTGAGCAGTTCTTC
>TRBJ1-5|-|TRBV7-6|-
CASSSEYSNQPQHF
TGTGCCAGCAGCTCAGAATATAGCAATCAGCCCCAGCATTTT
>TRBJ2-7|-|TRBV7-8|-
CASSVTLAGTYEQYF
TGTGCCAGCAGCGTCACATTAGCAGGGACCTACGAGCAGTACTTC
>TRBJ2-3|TRBD1|TRBV11-2|-
CASSLQGASSTDTQYF
TGTGCCAGCAGCCTTCAGGGGGCCTCTAGCACAGATACGCAGTATTTT
>TRBJ2-7|-|TRBV29-1|-
CSVVGAPGSYEQYF
TGCAGCGTTGTTGGAGCTCCGGGCTCCTACGAGCAGTACTTC
>TRBJ1-2|-|TRBV30|-
CAWSPSEGYTF
TGTGCCTGGAGTCCTTCGGAGGGCTACACCTTC
>TRBJ2-1|-|TRBV2|-
CASSENRISYNEQFF
TGTGCCAGCAGTGAAAACAGAATCTCCTACAATGAGCAGTTCTTC
>TRBJ1-5|-|TRBV19|-
CASSLQKHQPQHF
TGTGCCAGTAGTCTACAGAAACACCAGCCCCAGCATTTT
>TRBJ2-1|TRBD1|TRBV10-3|-
CAIGTGLGNEQFF
TGTGCCATCGGGACAGGGCTAGGCAATGAGCAGTTCTTC
>TRBJ2-6|-|TRBV9|-
CASSVTGFGANVLTF
TGTGCCAGCAGCGTTACAGGGTTTGGGGCCAACGTCCTGACTTTC
>TRBJ2-1|TRBD2|TRBV7-2|-
CASSFWGRLAGGPDEQFF
TGTGCCAGCAGCTTCTGGGGGCGACTAGCGGGAGGGCCGGATGAGCAGTTCTTC